This entry lists 22 T cell receptor beta chains sequenced from one sample in a study of siplizumab effects on memory and regulatory T cells. Data came from immunoSEQ multiplex PCR; TCRdb stores just in-frame clones and leaves some out. The sample records more than 85,000 clones, just over 90% being singletons. Sequencing was performed on CD4+ T cells sorted from blood. The receptors were sampled from a human donor in good health.

The V gene is TRBV7-9, the J gene TRBJ1-2, with unresolved D. Germline CDR1 SEHNR, CDR2 FQNEAQ (reference sequence). Deletions cut 1 base from V and 3 bases from J, with 9 bases between. The CDR3 has 14 amino acids. CDR3 protein: CASSLVGADYGYTF. The DNA for the CDR3 is TGTGCCAGCAGCTTAGTCGGTGCTGACTATGGCTACACCTTC.

This clone was recorded once. The chain couples TRBV6-4 to TRBJ2-1, with 11 bases that match TRBD2. The CDR3 runs 15 residues. The germline CDR1 and CDR2 sequences are MRHNA and SNTAGT. Trimming removed 5 bases from V and 2 bases from J; junction bases left unmatched: 2. The CDR3 reads CASSLAGGPYNEQFF. In DNA, the CDR3 is TGTGCCAGCAGTCTAGCGGGAGGTCCCTACAATGAGCAGTTCTTC.

The CDR3, as DNA: TGTGCCAGCAGCCATAGCTCCTACGAGCAGTACTTC. Amino acids: CASSHSSYEQYF. This rearrangement joins TRBV14 to TRBJ2-7; D is unclear. CDR1 is SGHDN, CDR2 FVKESK, per germline. This CDR3 is built from 12 residues. Trimming took off 3 bases at V and 0 bases at J, with 3 bases between the two ends.

This sequence joins TRBV6-5 and TRBJ1-1; D may be TRBD1 (5 bases). The CDR3 contains 15 residues. V was cut by 5 bases and J by 1 base, with 14 bases left in between. Germline V gene sequence: CDR1 MNHEY, CDR2 SVGAGI. The CDR3 loop reads CASSTGGVGNTEAFF. CDR3 sequence (DNA): TGTGCCAGCAGTACAGGAGGGGTAGGGAACACTGAAGCTTTCTTT.

The chain links TRBV18 to TRBJ2-5; D is undetermined. The DNA matches TRBJ2-7 better at its end, which makes the J call doubtful. The CDR3 consists of 13 residues. From germline, CDR1 is KGHSH and CDR2 LQKENI. CDR3 DNA: TGTGCCAGCTCACCACGGCCCGTCTACGAGCAGTACTTC. Translation: CASSPRPVYEQYF.

The J gene is TRBJ2-3, the V gene TRBV4-1; either TRBD1 or TRBD2 may supply D (5 bases each). Looked up from germline, CDR1 is MGHRA and CDR2 is YSYEKL. The V and J ends lost 1 base and 4 bases respectively, with 12 bases between them. This CDR3 spans 15 amino acids. The CDR3 bases are TGCGCCAGCAGCCAAGGGGACCGACCTCCAGATACGCAGTATTTT. This codes for CASSQGDRPPDTQYF.

This clone appeared a single time. V gene TRBV6-6 combines with J gene TRBJ1-4, with TRBD1 matching over 8 bases. The CDR3 extends over 16 amino acids. Germline V lookup: CDR1 MNHNY, CDR2 SVGAGI (reference sequence). After removal of 6 bases from V and 8 bases from J, the junction contained 14 bases not matched to a gene. CDR3 loop: CASRHGGQGAPEKLFF. The CDR3 DNA follows: TGTGCCAGCAGGCATGGGGGCCAGGGGGCTCCCGAAAAACTGTTTTTT.

V usage is TRBV9 and J usage is TRBJ2-1; D unresolved. Trimming took off 4 bases at V and 5 bases at J, with 13 bases between the two ends. CDR3 size: 14 residues. The germline gives CDR1 SGDLS, CDR2 YYNGEE. In nucleotides, the CDR3 is TGTGCCAGCAGCTGGCGACTGGGCAACAATGAGCAGTTCTTC. It specifies CASSWRLGNNEQFF.

The gene calls are TRBV10-2 and TRBJ1-2; D may be TRBD1 (5 bases). V was trimmed by 5 bases and J by 1 base, leaving 8 bases between them. This CDR3 region has 13 residues. The germline gives CDR1 WSHSY, CDR2 SAAADI. The CDR3: CASSPDSNYGYTF. CDR3 nucleotide sequence: TGCGCCAGCAGTCCCGACAGTAACTATGGCTACACCTTC.

The V gene is TRBV30, the J gene TRBJ2-5; 7 bases line up with TRBD1. Germline trimming cut 2 bases from V and 2 bases from J; bases unmatched to any gene: 5. Germline CDR1 reads GTSNPN; CDR2 reads SVGIG (reference sequence). This CDR3 region has 14 residues. This CDR3 reads CAWSKMGQQETQYF. In DNA form, the CDR3 reads TGTGCCTGGAGTAAGATGGGACAGCAAGAGACCCAGTACTTC.

V gene TRBV7-9 combines with J gene TRBJ1-3; 7 nucleotides align to TRBD1. CDR3 length equals 16 residues. V trimming: 5 bases; J trimming: 0 bases; junction bases outside the gene matches: 7. Germline CDR1 and CDR2: SEHNR and FQNEAQ (reference sequence). The CDR3 loop is CASSMRDSSSGNTIYF. In nucleotides, the CDR3 is TGTGCCAGCAGCATGAGGGACAGCAGCTCTGGAAACACCATATATTTT.

The genes are TRBV4-1 and TRBJ1-1; the D is unclear. Trimming removed 4 bases at V and 2 bases at J, with 17 bases between. The CDR3 extends over 16 amino acids. From germline, CDR1 is MGHRA and CDR2 YSYEKL. CDR3 residues: CASSPLRVSINTEAFF. The CDR3 DNA reads TGCGCCAGCAGCCCTCTAAGGGTATCAATAAACACTGAAGCTTTCTTT.

The chain is built from TRBV6-1 and TRBJ1-2; D is uncertain. CDR1 is MNHNS, CDR2 SASEGT, per germline. This CDR3 is 13 amino acids long. The ends were cut back, 5 bases at V and 4 bases at J, with 11 bases in the middle. CDR3 residues: CASSLTDSYGYTF. Written as DNA, the CDR3 is TGTGCCAGCAGTTTGACGGACTCCTATGGCTACACCTTC.

This chain uses TRBV4-1 with TRBJ1-5, with 8 bases lining up with TRBD1. CDR3 length: 15 amino acids. V dropped 3 bases and J dropped 5; count of bases not matched to a gene: 6. Looked up from germline, CDR1 is MGHRA and CDR2 is YSYEKL. As DNA, the CDR3 is TGCGCCAGCAGCCACATTGGACAGGGTGATCAGCCCCAGCATTTT. Translated, it gives CASSHIGQGDQPQHF.

The chain joins TRBV5-6 to TRBJ2-2; D is ambiguous. This CDR3 has 12 residues. Germline values: CDR1 SGHDT, CDR2 YYEEEE. V was pared by 2 bases and J by 7 bases, with 6 bases between. CDR3 DNA sequence: TGTGCCAGCAGCTTTGGGGTCGGGGAGCTGTTTTTT. Protein sequence: CASSFGVGELFF.

The J gene is TRBJ1-3, the V gene TRBV2; D call uncertain. Germline assignment: CDR1 SNHLY and CDR2 FYNNEI. Trimming left V 2 bases short and J 0 bases short, with 2 bases between. This CDR3 contains 13 residues. The chain's CDR3 is CASSETSGNTIYF. The CDR3 DNA reads as TGTGCCAGCAGTGAAACCTCTGGAAACACCATATATTTT.

This sequence joins TRBV14 and TRBJ1-1, with no clear D. Deletions cut 6 bases from V and 0 bases from J, with 8 bases between. CDR1 and CDR2 (germline): SGHDN, FVKESK. This CDR3 spans 13 amino acids. The DNA for the CDR3 is TGTGCCAGCAGTCGTAACCTGAACACTGAAGCTTTCTTT. Translated, it gives CASSRNLNTEAFF.

This clone was observed a single time. The genes are TRBV6-5 and TRBJ2-7, with 8 positions matching TRBD1. There are 16 residues in the CDR3. CDR1 is MNHEY, CDR2 SVGAGI, per germline. The V segment lost 2 bases and the J segment 6 bases; nucleotides outside the gene matches: 12. The CDR3 sequence is CASSYRRAGGIFEQYF. The CDR3, as DNA: TGTGCCAGCAGTTACAGACGGGCAGGGGGCATATTCGAGCAGTACTTC.

This rearrangement joins TRBV11-2 to TRBJ1-1; the match to TRBD1 covers 7 bases. The CDR3 has 16 amino acids. Per the germline V gene, CDR1 is SGHAT and CDR2 is FQNNGV. With V trimmed by 3 bases and J by 0 bases, 7 bases remained unmatched. The CDR3 bases are TGTGCCAGCAGCTTCCCAGGGGGGGAAATGAACACTGAAGCTTTCTTT. Its protein is CASSFPGGEMNTEAFF.

The chain employs TRBV5-6 and TRBJ2-3, with D perhaps matching TRBD1 (6 bases). Germline V lookup: CDR1 SGHDT, CDR2 YYEEEE. This CDR3 has 14 residues. Deletions cut 4 bases from V and 3 bases from J, with 12 bases between. CDR3 sequence (DNA): TGTGCCAGCAGCCCGAGAGGGGGAACAGATACGCAGTATTTT. Translated, it gives CASSPRGGTDTQYF.

This chain links TRBV10-3 with TRBJ1-2; possibly TRBD1 for D (5 bases). The CDR3 length is 15 residues. The V gene's germline CDR1 is ENHRY and CDR2 SYGVKD. V was trimmed by 4 bases and J by 8 bases, leaving 20 bases between them. The CDR3 bases are TGTGCCATCAGTGCCCAGGATGGGGGTGGGGGAGGCTACACCTTC. Translation: CAISAQDGGGGGYTF.

V and J are TRBV5-8 and TRBJ2-5, with D maybe TRBD1 (5 bases). Trimming took 0 bases from V and 6 from J, leaving 12 bases between them. Germline loops: CDR1 SGHTS, CDR2 YDEGEE. The CDR3 runs to 14 residues. The CDR3 sequence: CASSLEGRVQTQYF. The DNA for the CDR3 is TGTGCCAGCAGCTTGGAGGGCAGGGTGCAGACCCAGTACTTC.